This TCR beta chain came from a study of CD8 T cells in ankylosing spondylitis. Regarding the study as a whole: Ankylosing spondylitis blood appeared to carry a characteristic TCR beta motif of fewer than 10 highly homologous variants. The authors reported significant enrichment of disease-linked clones in matched ankylosing spondylitis synovial fluid.

TCRdb itself ran the 5' RACE reads through MiXCR, one entry per CDR3 protein. The repertoire holds around 230,000 distinct CDR3 sequences, with 8% to 9.5% as singletons. This clonotype was detected only a few times. What it recognizes is unknown. Trimming took off 6 bases at V and 6 bases at J, with 17 bases between the two ends. This CDR3 has 13 residues. In germline, CDR1 is DFQATT, CDR2 SNEGSKA (reference sequence). The chain employs TRBV20-1 and TRBJ1-2; D is uncertain. The TCR was taken from a male donor with ankylosing spondylitis or in good health (not recorded which). Sequenced sample: blood, either unsorted or a sorted T cell fraction (not recorded which). CDR3: CSAEDRGWNGYTF. In DNA, the CDR3 is TGCAGTGCCGAAGATCGGGGATGGAATGGCTACACCTTC.